Below are 5 T cell receptor beta chains sequenced from a single sample in a study of human T cells and chemical hapten exposure. Documented time point: patch test 2, 6 weeks after DPC sensitization. Regarding treatment: therapeutic diphenylcyclopropenone sensitization with weekly scalp DPC. TCRdb itself ran the RACE reads through MiXCR, one entry per CDR3 protein. Of a few hundred thousand distinct CDR3 sequences listed, about 6% are singletons. Sequences were derived from whole blood, sampled in connection with sensitization to the hapten diphenylcyclopropenone (DPC). These receptors came from a woman younger than 35 with alopecia areata. Some clones in this sample may be carry-over from other donors' samples.

The chain links TRBV6-2 or TRBV6-3 to TRBJ2-5, with 8 bases fitting TRBD1. Germline trimming cut 2 bases from V and 5 bases from J; bases unmatched to any gene: 7. CDR1 is MNHEY, CDR2 SVGEGT, per germline. CDR3 size: 15 residues. CDR3 DNA sequence: TGTGCCAGCAGTTACAACAGGGGGTCGGGGGAGACCCAGTACTTC. Its protein product is CASSYNRGSGETQYF.

This clonotype was counted at least ten times. This rearrangement joins TRBV5-6 to TRBJ1-6; no clear D gene. V dropped 7 bases and J dropped 0 bases, with 11 bases sitting between them. CDR1 and CDR2 from the germline V gene are SGHDT and YYEEEE. This CDR3 has 15 residues. DNA of the CDR3: TGTGCCAGCGGGCGGTCCAGCTCCTATAATTCACCCCTCCACTTT. This sequence encodes CASGRSSSYNSPLHF.

The chain recombines TRBV9 with TRBJ2-1; D unclear. Germline-derived CDR1 and CDR2 are SGDLS and YYNGEE. V lost 2 bases, J lost 6 bases, and 9 bases lay in between. The CDR3 consists of 13 residues. Here the CDR3 DNA reads TGTGCCAGCAGCGTCGAGCCAGGCAATGAGCAGTTCTTC. Translating gives CASSVEPGNEQFF.

This clonotype has more than one count but fewer than ten. The V call is TRBV6-2 or TRBV6-3, the J call TRBJ2-7, with a tentative D call TRBD2 (5 bases). Trimming stripped 7 bases from V and 3 bases from J, with 13 bases between. The germline gives CDR1 MNHEY, CDR2 SVGEGT. The CDR3 loop spans 13 amino acids. The CDR3 nucleotides read TGTGCCAGCATTCTTCCAGGAGGCTACGAGCAGTACTTC. Its translation: CASILPGGYEQYF.

This clonotype was observed at least ten times. The chain is built from TRBV6-5 and TRBJ1-4, with 11 nucleotides matching TRBD1. J was trimmed by 10 bases and V by 9 bases; bases with no gene match: 10. Germline loops: CDR1 MNHEY, CDR2 SVGAGI. There are 14 residues in the CDR3. CDR3 residues: CASSTGTGGTKLFF. The CDR3 DNA sequence: TGTGCCAGTTCCACCGGGACAGGGGGGACAAAACTGTTTTTT.